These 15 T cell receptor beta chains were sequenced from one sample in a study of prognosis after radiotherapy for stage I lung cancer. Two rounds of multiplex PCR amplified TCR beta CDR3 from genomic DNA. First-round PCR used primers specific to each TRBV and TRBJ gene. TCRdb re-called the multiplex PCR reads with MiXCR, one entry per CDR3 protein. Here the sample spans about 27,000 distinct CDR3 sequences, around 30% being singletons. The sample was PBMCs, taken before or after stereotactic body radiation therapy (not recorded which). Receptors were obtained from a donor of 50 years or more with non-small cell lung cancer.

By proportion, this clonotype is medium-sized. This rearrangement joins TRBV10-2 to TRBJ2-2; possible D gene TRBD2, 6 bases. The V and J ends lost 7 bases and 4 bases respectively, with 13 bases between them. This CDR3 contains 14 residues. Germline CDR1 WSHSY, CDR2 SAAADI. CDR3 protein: CASTRRVSTGELFF. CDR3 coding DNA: TGCGCCAGCACTAGGAGGGTTTCCACCGGGGAGCTGTTTTTT.

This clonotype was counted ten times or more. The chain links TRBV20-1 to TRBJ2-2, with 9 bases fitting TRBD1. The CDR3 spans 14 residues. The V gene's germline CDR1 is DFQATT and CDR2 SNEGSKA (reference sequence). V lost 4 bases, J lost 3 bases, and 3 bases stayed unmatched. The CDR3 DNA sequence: TGCAGTGCTAAACAGGGGGCGGACACCGGGGAGCTGTTTTTT. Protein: CSAKQGADTGELFF.

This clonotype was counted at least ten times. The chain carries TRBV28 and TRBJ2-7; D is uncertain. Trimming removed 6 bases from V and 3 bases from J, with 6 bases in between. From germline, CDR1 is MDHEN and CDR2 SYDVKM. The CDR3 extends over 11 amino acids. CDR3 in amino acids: CASSRYYEQYF. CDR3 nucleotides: TGTGCCAGCAGCCGTTACTACGAGCAGTACTTC.

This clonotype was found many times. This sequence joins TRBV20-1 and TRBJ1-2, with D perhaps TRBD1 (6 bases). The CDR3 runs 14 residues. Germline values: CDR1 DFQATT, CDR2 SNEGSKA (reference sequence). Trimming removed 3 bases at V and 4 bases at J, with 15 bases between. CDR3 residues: CSARGGRAIYGYTF. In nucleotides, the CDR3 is TGCAGTGCTAGGGGGGGCAGGGCCATCTATGGCTACACCTTC.

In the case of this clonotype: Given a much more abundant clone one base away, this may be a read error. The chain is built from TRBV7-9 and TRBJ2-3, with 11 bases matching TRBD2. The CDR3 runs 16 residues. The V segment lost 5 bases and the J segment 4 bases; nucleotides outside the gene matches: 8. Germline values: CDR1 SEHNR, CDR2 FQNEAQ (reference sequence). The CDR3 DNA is TGTGCCAGCAGCACGACAGGACTAGCGGGTTCAGATACGCAGTATTTT. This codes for CASSTTGLAGSDTQYF.

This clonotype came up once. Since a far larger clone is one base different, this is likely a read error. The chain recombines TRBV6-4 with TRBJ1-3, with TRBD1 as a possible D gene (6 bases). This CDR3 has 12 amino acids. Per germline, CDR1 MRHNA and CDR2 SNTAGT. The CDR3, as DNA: TGTGCCAACAGCCACGGACAGAGCGCCGTTCTTTTT. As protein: CANSHGQSAVLF.

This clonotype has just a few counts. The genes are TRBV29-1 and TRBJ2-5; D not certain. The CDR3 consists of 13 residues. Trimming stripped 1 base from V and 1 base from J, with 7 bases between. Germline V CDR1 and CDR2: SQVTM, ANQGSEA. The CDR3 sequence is CSVEASFQETQYF. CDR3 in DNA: TGCAGCGTTGAAGCCAGCTTCCAAGAGACCCAGTACTTC.

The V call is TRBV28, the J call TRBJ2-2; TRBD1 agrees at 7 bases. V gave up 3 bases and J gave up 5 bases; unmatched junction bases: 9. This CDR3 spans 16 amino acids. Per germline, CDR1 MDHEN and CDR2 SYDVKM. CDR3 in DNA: TGTGCCAGCAGTTTCTTACCGGGACAGTCGACCGGGGAGCTGTTTTTT. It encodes CASSFLPGQSTGELFF.

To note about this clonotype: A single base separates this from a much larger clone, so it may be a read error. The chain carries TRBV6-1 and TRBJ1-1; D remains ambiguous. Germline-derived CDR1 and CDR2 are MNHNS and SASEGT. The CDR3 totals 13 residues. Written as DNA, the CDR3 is TGTGTCAGCAGTCCCAGTGGGGTGTATGAAGCTTTCTTT. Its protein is CVSSPSGVYEAFF.

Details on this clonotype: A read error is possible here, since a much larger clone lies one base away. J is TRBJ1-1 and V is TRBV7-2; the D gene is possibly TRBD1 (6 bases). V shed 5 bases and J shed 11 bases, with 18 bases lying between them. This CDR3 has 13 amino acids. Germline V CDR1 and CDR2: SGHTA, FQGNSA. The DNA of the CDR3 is TGTGCCAGCAGCCAAACCACAGGGATGTCCGCTTTCTTT. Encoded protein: CASSQTTGMSAFF.

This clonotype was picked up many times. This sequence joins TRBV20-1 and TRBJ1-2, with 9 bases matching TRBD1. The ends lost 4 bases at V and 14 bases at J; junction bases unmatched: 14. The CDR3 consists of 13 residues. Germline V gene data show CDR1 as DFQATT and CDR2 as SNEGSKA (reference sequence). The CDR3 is CSANFNNRGRETF. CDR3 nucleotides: TGCAGTGCTAATTTTAATAACAGGGGGCGGGAAACCTTC.

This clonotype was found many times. CDR3 sequence reads: CASSLTLGLAGGVRCTDTQYF. The CDR3 DNA follows: TGTGCCAGCAGCTTAACGTTAGGACTAGCGGGAGGGGTTCGATGCACAGATACGCAGTATTTT. The rearrangement joins TRBV7-9 to TRBJ2-3; 15 nucleotides agree with TRBD2. After removal of 2 bases from V and 1 base from J, the junction contained 13 bases not matched to a gene. The CDR3 totals 21 residues. Germline CDR1 reads SEHNR; CDR2 reads FQNEAQ (reference sequence).

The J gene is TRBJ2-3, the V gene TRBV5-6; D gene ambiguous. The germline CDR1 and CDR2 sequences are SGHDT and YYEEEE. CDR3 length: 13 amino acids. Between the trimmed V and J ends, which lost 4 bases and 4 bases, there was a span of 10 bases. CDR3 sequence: CASSPRSADTQYF. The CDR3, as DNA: TGTGCCAGCAGCCCAAGGTCGGCAGATACGCAGTATTTT.

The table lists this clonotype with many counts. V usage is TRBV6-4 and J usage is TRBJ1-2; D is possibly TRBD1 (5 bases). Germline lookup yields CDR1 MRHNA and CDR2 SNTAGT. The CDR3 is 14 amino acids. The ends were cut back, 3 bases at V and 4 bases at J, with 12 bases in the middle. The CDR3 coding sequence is TGTGCCAGCAGTGATCGAGGGGAAGGCTATGGCTACACCTTC. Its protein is CASSDRGEGYGYTF.

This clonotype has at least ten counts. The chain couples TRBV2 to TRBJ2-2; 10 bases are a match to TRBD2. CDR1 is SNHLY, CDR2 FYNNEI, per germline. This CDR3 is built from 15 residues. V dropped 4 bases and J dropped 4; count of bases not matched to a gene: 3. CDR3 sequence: CASSATSGATGELFF. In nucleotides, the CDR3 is TGTGCCAGCAGTGCAACTAGCGGGGCCACCGGGGAGCTGTTTTTT.